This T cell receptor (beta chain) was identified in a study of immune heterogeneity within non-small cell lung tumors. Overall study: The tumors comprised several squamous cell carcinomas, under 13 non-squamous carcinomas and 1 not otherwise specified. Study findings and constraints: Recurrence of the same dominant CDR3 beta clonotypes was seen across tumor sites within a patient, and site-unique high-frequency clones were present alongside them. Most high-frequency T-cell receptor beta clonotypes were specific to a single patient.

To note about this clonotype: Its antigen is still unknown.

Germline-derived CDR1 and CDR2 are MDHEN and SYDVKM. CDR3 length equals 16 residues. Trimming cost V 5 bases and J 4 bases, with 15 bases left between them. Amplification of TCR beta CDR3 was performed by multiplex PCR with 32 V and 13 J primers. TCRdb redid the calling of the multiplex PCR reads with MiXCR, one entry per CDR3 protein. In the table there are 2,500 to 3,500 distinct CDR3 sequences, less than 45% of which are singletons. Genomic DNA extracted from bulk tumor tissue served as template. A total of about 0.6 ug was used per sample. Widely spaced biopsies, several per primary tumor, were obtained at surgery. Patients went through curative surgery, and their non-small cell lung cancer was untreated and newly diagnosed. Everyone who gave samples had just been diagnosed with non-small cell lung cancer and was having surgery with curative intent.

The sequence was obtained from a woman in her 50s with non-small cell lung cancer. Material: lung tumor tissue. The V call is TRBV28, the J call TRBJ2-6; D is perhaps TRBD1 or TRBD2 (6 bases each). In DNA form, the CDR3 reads TGTGCCAGCAGTCCTGGAGGGACAACCGGGGCCAACGTCCTGACTTTC. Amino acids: CASSPGGTTGANVLTF.